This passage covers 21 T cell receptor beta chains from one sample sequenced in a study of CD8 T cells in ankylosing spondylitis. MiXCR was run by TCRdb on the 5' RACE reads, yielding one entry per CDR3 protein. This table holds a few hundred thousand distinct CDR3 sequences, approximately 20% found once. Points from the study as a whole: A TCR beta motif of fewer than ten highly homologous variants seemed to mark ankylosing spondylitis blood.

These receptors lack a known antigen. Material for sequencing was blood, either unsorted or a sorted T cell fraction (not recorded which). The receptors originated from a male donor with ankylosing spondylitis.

CDR3 sequence reads: CASNFKSYSNQPQHF. Written as DNA, the CDR3 is TGTGCCAGCAATTTCAAGAGTTATAGCAATCAGCCCCAGCATTTT. V usage is TRBV6-4 and J usage is TRBJ1-5; D gene unclear. V gave up 7 bases and J gave up 0 bases, with 13 bases separating them. The CDR3 covers 15 residues. The germline gives CDR1 MRHNA, CDR2 SNTAGT.

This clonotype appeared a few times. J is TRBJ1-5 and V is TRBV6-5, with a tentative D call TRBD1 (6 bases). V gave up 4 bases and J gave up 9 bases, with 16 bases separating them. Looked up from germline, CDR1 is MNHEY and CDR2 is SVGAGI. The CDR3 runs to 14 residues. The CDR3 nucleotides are TGTGCCAGCAGTTTTAAACAGGGAGAGGGGCCCCAGCATTTT. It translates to CASSFKQGEGPQHF.

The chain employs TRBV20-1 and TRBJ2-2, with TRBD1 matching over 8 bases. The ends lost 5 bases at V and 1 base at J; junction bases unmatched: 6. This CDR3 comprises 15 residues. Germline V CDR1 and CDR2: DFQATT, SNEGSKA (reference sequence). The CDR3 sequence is CSALDREKNTGELFF. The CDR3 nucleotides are TGCAGTGCTCTGGACAGGGAAAAGAACACCGGGGAGCTGTTTTTT.

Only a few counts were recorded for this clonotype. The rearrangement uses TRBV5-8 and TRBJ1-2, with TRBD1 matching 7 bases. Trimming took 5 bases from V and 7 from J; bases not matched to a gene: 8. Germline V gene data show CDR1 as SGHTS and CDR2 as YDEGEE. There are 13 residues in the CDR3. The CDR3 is CASRYDRDSGYTF. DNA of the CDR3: TGTGCCAGCAGATATGACAGGGACTCTGGCTACACCTTC.

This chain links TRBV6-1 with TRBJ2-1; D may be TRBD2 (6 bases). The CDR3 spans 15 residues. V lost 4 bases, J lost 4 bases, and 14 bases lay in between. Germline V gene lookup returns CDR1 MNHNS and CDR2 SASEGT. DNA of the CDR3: TGTGCCAGCAGTGTTGGTCACGGGGGTTACAATGAGCAGTTCTTC. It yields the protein CASSVGHGGYNEQFF.

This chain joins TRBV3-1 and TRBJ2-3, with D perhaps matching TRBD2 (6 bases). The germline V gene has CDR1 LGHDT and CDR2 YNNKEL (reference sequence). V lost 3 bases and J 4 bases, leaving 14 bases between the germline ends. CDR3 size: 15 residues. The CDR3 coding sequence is TGTGCCAGCAGCCAGACTAGTACCCCCGCAGATACGCAGTATTTT. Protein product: CASSQTSTPADTQYF.

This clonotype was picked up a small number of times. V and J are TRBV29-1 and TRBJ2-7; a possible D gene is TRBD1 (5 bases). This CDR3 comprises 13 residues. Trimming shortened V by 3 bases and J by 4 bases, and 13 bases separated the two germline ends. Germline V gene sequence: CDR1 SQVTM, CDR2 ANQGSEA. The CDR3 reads CSVEGQGRYEQYF. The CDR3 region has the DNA TGCAGCGTTGAGGGGCAGGGTCGTTACGAGCAGTACTTC.

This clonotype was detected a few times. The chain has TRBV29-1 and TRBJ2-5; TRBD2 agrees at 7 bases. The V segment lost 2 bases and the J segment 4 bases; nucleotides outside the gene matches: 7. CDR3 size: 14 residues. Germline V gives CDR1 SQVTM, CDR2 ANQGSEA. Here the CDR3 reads CSVELGGGGETQYF. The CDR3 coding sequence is TGCAGCGTTGAACTTGGGGGGGGAGGAGAGACCCAGTACTTC.

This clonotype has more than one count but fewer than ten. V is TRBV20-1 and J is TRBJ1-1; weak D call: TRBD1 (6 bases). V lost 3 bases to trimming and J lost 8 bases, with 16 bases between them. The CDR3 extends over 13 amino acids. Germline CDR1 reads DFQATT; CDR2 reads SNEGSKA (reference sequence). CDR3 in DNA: TGCAGTGCTAGTGTCGGGGGCGTGCGGGAAGCTTTCTTT. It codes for CSASVGGVREAFF.

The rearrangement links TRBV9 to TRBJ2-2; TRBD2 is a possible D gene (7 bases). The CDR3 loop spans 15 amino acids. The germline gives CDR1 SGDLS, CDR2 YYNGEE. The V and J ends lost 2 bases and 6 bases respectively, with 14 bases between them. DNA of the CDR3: TGTGCCAGCAGCGTGGGGGGGGGGCCCCCCGGGGAGCTGTTTTTT. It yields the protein CASSVGGGPPGELFF.

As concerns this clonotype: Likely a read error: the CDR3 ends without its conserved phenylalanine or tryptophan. The CDR3 protein is CASSRTRGTETQYS. The CDR3 nucleotides read TGTGCCAGCAGCCGGACTAGGGGGACTGAGACCCAGTACTCC. The V call is TRBV11-3, the J call TRBJ2-5; TRBD2 is a possible D gene (7 bases). The V gene lost 5 bases and the J gene lost 5 bases, with 15 bases spanning the gap. This CDR3 is built from 14 residues. CDR1 and CDR2 (germline): SGHNT, YENEEA.

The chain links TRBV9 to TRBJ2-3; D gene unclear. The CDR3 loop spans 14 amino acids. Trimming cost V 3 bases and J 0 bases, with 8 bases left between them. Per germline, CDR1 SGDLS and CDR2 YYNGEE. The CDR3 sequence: CASSEGISTDTQYF. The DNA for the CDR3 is TGTGCCAGCAGCGAAGGGATAAGCACAGATACGCAGTATTTT.

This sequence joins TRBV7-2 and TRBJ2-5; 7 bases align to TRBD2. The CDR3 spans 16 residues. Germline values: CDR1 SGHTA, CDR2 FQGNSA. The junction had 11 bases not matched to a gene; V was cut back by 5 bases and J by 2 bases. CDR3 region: CASSRSLRTRQETQYF. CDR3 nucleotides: TGTGCCAGCAGCCGAAGCCTAAGGACTAGGCAAGAGACCCAGTACTTC.

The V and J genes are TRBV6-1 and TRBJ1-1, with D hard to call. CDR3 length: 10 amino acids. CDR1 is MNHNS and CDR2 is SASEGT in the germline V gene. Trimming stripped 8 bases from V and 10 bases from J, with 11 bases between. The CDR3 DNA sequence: TGTGCCAGCCGGGAGGGCGTAGCTTTCTTT. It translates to CASREGVAFF.

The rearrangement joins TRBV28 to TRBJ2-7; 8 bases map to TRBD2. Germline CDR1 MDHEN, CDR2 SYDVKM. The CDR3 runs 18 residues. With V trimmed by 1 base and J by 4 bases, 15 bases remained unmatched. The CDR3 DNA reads TGTGCCAGCAGTTTATTACGGAGAGCCTCGGGACTAGGTTACGAGCAGTACTTC. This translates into CASSLLRRASGLGYEQYF.

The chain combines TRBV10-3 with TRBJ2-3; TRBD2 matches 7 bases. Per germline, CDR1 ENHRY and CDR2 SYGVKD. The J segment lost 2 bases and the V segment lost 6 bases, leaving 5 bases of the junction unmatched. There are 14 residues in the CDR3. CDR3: CAIRQRGVTDTQYF. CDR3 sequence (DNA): TGTGCCATCAGGCAGCGGGGCGTCACAGATACGCAGTATTTT.

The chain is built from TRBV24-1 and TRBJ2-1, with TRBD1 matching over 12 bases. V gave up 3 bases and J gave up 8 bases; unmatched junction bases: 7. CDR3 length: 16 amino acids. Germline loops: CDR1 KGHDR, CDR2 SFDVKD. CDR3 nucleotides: TGTGCCACCAGTGATACCGGGACAGGGGGCCAGTATGAGCAGTTCTTC. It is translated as CATSDTGTGGQYEQFF.

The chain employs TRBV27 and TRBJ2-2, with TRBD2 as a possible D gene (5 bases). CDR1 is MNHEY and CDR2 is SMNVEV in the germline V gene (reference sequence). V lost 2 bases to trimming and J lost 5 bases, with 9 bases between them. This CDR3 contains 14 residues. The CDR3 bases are TGTGCCAGCAGTTTAGTGACGGGGACCGGGGAGCTGTTTTTT. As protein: CASSLVTGTGELFF.

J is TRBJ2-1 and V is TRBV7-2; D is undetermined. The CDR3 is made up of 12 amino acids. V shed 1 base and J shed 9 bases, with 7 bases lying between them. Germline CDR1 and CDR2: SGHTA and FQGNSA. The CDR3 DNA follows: TGTGCCAGCAGCTTAGTGAGTCCTGAGCAGTTCTTC. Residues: CASSLVSPEQFF.

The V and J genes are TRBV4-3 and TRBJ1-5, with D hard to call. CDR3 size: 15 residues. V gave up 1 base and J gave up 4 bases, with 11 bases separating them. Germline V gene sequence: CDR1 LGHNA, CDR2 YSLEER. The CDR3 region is CASSQGLVWNQPQHF. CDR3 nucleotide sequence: TGCGCCAGCAGCCAAGGGCTAGTGTGGAATCAGCCCCAGCATTTT.

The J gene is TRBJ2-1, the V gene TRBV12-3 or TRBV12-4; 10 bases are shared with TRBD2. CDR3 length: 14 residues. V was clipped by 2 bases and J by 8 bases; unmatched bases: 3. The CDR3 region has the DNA TGTGCCAGCAGTTTATTACTAGCGGGACATGAGCAGTTCTTC. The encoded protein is CASSLLLAGHEQFF.